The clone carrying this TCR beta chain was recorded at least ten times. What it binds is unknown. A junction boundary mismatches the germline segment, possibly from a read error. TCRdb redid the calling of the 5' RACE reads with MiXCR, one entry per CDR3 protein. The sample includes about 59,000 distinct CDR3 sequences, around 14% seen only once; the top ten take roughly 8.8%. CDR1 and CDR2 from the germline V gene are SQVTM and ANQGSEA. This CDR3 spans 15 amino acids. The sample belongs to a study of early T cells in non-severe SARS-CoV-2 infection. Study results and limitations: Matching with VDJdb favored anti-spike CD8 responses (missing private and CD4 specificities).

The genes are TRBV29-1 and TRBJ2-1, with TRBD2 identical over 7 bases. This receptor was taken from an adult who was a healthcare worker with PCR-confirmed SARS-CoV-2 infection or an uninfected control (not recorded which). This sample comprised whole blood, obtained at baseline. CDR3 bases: TGCAGCGTGAGGGGAGCGACGGGAGGAACCGTCGAGCAGCTCTTC. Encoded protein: CSVRGATGGTVEQLF.